This record concerns one TCR beta chain sequence. J was trimmed by 2 bases and V by 5 bases; bases with no gene match: 6. The CDR3 has 17 amino acids. Germline CDR1 LNHDA, CDR2 SQIVND (reference sequence). In the original processing: Nucleated cell counts were estimated from reference gene primer amplification. Clones were read by immunoSEQ multiplex PCR, and TCRdb kept only the in-frame ones, dropping some. V and J calls and clone size are as listed in that table; D and trimming were resolved from the DNA. This table has tens of thousands of clones, about 88% appearing once. This sample is part of a study of blood T cell repertoires in COVID-19. About the study: Researchers got acute and convalescent COVID-19 samples from the United States, Italy and Spain. The analysed material was cDNA or gDNA that came from T cells, B-cell-depleted T cells, or PBMCs.

The V and J genes are TRBV19 and TRBJ2-6; 10 bases fit TRBD1. This clonotype was obtained from a woman between 45 and 65 years old with active COVID-19. Sequenced material: peripheral blood. As DNA, the CDR3 is TGTGCCAGTAGTCCCCAGACAGGGGGCGCTGGGGCCAACGTCCTGACTTTC. Protein: CASSPQTGGAGANVLTF.